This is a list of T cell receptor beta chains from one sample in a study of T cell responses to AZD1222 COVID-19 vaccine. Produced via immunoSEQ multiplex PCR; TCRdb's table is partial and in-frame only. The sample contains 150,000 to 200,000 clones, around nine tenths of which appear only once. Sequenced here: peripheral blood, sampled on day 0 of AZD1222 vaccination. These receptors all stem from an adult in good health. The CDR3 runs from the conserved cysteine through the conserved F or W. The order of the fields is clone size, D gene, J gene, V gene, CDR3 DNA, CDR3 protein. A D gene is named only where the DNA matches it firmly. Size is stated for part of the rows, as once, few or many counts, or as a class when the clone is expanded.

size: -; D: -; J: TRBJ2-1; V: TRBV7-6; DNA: TGTGCCAGCAGCTTAGGGGGAGATAGCTCCTACAATGAGCAGTTCTTC; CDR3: CASSLGGDSSYNEQFF
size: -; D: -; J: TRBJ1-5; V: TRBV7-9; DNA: TGTGCCAGCAGGAGTGGAGATCAGCCCCAGCATTTT; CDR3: CASRSGDQPQHF
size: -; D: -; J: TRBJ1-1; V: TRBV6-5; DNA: TGTGCCACCGAATTTAGCAGTGACACTGAAGCTTTCTTT; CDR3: CATEFSSDTEAFF
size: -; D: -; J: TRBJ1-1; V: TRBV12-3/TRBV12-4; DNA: TGTGCCAGCAGGACCACAGGGAGGACTGAAGCTTTCTTT; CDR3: CASRTTGRTEAFF
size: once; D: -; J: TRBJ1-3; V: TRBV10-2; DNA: TGCGCCAGCAGTTTCTCTCGGACAGCTGGAAACACCATATATTTT; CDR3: CASSFSRTAGNTIYF
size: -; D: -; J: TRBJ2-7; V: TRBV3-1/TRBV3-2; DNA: TGTGCCAGCAGCCAGGGAACCTACGAGCAGTACTTC; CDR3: CASSQGTYEQYF
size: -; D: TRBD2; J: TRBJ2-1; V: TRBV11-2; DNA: TGTGCCAGCAGCCGGTGGGGGGAGGGCAACAATGAGCAGTTCTTC; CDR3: CASSRWGEGNNEQFF
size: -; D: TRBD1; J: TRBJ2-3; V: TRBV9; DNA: TGTGCCAGCGCTACAGGGGGCACGGGCACAGATACGCAGTATTTT; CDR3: CASATGGTGTDTQYF
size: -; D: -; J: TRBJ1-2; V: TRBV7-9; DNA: TGTGCCAGCAGCGCTGGACAGAACTATGGCTACACCTTC; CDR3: CASSAGQNYGYTF
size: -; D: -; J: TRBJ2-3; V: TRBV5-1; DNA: TGCGCCAGCAGCTTGGGGGAACTAGCTAGCACAGATACGCAGTATTTT; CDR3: CASSLGELASTDTQYF
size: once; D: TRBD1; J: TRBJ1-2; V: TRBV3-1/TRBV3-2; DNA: TGTGCCAGCAGCCAAGAAACGACAGGGGGCCCGATAAACTATGGCTACACCTTC; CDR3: CASSQETTGGPINYGYTF
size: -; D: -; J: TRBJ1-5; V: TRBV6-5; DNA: TGTGCCAGCAGTTCAGGGGCTGGCCAGCCCCAGCATTTT; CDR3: CASSSGAGQPQHF
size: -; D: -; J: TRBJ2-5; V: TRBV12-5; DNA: TGTGCTAGTGGTTTAGAGACCCAGTACTTC; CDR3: CASGLETQYF
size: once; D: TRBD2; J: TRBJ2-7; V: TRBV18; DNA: TGTGCCAGCTCACTCCAGACTAGCGGTTCTCACGAGCAGTACTTC; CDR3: CASSLQTSGSHEQYF
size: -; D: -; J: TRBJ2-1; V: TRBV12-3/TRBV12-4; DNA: TGTGCCAGCAGTTTAGGAGGCGGGGCTGAGCAGTTCTTC; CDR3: CASSLGGGAEQFF
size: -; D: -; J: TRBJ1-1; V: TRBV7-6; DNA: TGTGCCAGCAGCTCGGCACTCAACACTGAAGCTTTCTTT; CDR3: CASSSALNTEAFF
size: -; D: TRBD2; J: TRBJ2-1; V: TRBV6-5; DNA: TGTGCCAGCGGGAAACTAGCGTACAATGAGCAGTTCTTC; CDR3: CASGKLAYNEQFF
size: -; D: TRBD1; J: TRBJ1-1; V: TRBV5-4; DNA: TGTGCCAGCAGCTCGGACAGGTTCAACACTGAAGCTTTCTTT; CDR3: CASSSDRFNTEAFF
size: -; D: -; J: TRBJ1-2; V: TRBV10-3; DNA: TGTGCCATCAGTGAAGAGGGTTTGGGCTATGGCTACACCTTC; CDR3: CAISEEGLGYGYTF
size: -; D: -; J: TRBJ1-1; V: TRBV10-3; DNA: TGTGCCATCAGAGAGGGAGGGGGGACTGAAGCTTTCTTT; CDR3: CAIREGGGTEAFF
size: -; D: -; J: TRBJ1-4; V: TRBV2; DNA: TGTGCCAGCAGTGAAAGCGGGACGGTCCTAGGGGAAAAACTGTTTTTT; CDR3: CASSESGTVLGEKLFF
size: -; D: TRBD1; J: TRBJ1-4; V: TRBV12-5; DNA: TGTGCTAGTGGAACCGGGACAGTGAATAATGAAAAACTGTTTTTT; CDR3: CASGTGTVNNEKLFF
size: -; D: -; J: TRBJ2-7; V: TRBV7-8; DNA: TGTGCCAGCAGCTTAGGAGGCGTGTACGAGCAGTACTTC; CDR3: CASSLGGVYEQYF
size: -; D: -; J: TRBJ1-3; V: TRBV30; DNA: TGTGCCTGGAGCGGCGCAGTCGGAAACACCATATATTTT; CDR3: CAWSGAVGNTIYF